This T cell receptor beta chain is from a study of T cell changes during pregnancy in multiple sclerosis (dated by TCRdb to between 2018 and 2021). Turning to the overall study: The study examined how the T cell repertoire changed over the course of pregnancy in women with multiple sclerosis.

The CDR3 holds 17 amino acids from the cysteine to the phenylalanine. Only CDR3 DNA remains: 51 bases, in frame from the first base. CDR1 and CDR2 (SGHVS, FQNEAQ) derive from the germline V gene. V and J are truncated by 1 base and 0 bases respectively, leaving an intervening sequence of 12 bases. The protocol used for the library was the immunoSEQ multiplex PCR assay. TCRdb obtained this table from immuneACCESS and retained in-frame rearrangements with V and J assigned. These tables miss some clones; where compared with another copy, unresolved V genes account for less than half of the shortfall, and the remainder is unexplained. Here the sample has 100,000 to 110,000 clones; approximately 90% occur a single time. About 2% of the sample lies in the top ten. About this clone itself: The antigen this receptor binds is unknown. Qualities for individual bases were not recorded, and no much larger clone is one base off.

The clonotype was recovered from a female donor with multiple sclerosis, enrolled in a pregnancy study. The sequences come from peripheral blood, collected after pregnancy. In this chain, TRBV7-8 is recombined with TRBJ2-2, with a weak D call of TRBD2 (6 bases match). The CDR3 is CASSLGGGAPNTGELFF. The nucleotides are TGTGCCAGCAGCTTAGGCGGCGGGGCGCCGAACACCGGGGAGCTGTTTTTT.